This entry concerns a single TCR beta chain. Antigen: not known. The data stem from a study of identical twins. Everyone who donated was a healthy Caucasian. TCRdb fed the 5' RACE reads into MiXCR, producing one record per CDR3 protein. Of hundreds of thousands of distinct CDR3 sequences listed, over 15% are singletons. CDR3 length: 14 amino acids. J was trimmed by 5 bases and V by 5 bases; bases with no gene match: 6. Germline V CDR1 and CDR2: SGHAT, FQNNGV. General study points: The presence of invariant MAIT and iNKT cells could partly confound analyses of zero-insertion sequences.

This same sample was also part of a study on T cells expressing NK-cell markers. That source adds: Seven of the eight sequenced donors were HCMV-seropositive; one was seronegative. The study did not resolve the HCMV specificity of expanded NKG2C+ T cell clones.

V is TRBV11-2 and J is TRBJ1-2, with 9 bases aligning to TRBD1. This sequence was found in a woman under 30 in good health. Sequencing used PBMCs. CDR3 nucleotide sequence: TGTGCCAGCAGCCCCTACAGGGGGCATTATGGCTACACCTTC. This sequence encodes CASSPYRGHYGYTF.